The 7 T cell receptor beta chains listed next were all sequenced from one sample in a study of T cells in Graves' hyperthyroidism and ophthalmopathy. There were TCR beta CDR3 regions amplified from RNA transcripts. The HTBI primer set drove a first-round RT-PCR of the TCR CDR3. One entry per CDR3 protein, called by TCRdb with MiXCR from the multiplex PCR reads. The table shows 150,000 to 200,000 distinct CDR3 sequences, with approximately 9% occurring only once. The specimen sequenced was blood. These receptors were obtained from a woman aged 18-29 years with Graves' hyperthyroidism that later progressed to Graves' ophthalmopathy.

The sample holds a few counts of this clonotype. This chain links TRBV16 with TRBJ1-1; D call uncertain. Germline assignment: CDR1 KGHSY and CDR2 FQNENV. V lost 1 base and J lost 1, with 13 bases in between. The CDR3 spans 16 residues. This chain's CDR3 is CASSQFWVGENTEAFF. CDR3 DNA sequence: TGTGCCAGCAGCCAATTCTGGGTTGGTGAGAACACTGAAGCTTTCTTT.

This clonotype has at least ten counts. The chain joins TRBV19 to TRBJ1-1; D is uncertain. Germline V gene sequence: CDR1 LNHDA, CDR2 SQIVND (reference sequence). Deletions cut 3 bases from V and 3 bases from J, with 5 bases between. This CDR3 comprises 12 residues. The CDR3 nucleotides read TGTGCCAGTAGTATGGTTGACACTGAAGCTTTCTTT. It translates to CASSMVDTEAFF.

This clonotype was counted many times. The chain couples TRBV14 to TRBJ2-7; D is undetermined. The length of the CDR3 is 11 residues. The V gene lost 5 bases and the J gene lost 7 bases, with 9 bases spanning the gap. Germline-derived CDR1 and CDR2 are SGHDN and FVKESK. CDR3 bases: TGTGCCAGCAGCTATACTGGGGAGCAGTACTTC. Protein product: CASSYTGEQYF.

This chain joins TRBV10-3 and TRBJ1-2, with D possibly TRBD1 on 5 matching bases. V was pared by 6 bases and J by 4 bases, with 15 bases between. CDR3 size: 14 residues. Looked up from germline, CDR1 is ENHRY and CDR2 is SYGVKD. CDR3 DNA sequence: TGTGCCATCAGCGCTAGGGACCGATCCTATGGCTACACCTTC. Translating gives CAISARDRSYGYTF.

The chain carries TRBV18 and TRBJ2-3; perhaps TRBD2 as D (6 bases). Trimming shortened V by 2 bases and J by 3 bases, and 12 bases separated the two germline ends. The CDR3 runs 15 residues. Germline V CDR1 and CDR2: KGHSH, LQKENI. The CDR3 loop reads CASSPFGRRTDTQYF. CDR3 in DNA: TGTGCCAGCTCACCATTTGGGAGGAGGACAGATACGCAGTATTTT. Complete variable domain (other parts from reference TRBV18 and TRBJ2-3): NAGVMQNPRHLVRRRGQEARLRCSPMKGHSHVYWYRQLPEEGLKFMVYLQKENIIDESGMPKERFSAEFPKEGPSILRIQQVVRGDSAAYFCASSPFGRRTDTQYFGPGTRLTVL.

This clonotype was seen many times. This sequence joins TRBV27 and TRBJ2-3, with TRBD2 as a possible D gene (6 bases). This CDR3 contains 16 residues. Germline assignment: CDR1 MNHEY and CDR2 SMNVEV (reference sequence). Trimming shortened V by 5 bases and J by 2 bases, and 17 bases separated the two germline ends. CDR3 coding DNA: TGTGCCAGCAGTCCCCATGGCAGGGAGGACACAGATACGCAGTATTTT. It encodes CASSPHGREDTDTQYF.

This clonotype was recorded at least ten times. The CDR3 loop is CASRSRTGSNEKLFF. CDR3 DNA sequence: TGTGCCAGCAGAAGCAGAACAGGGTCTAATGAAAAACTGTTTTTT. The chain has TRBV6-1 and TRBJ1-4; D is perhaps TRBD1 (6 bases). The CDR3 runs 15 residues. Germline lookup yields CDR1 MNHNS and CDR2 SASEGT. The V end lost 6 bases, the J end lost 3 bases, and 14 bases lay between the germline ends.